This T cell receptor beta chain is drawn from a study of blood T cell repertoires in COVID-19. The wider study: Samples taken during acute and convalescent COVID-19 were collected in the United States, Italy and Spain. Nucleic acid was either cDNA or gDNA, and it came from T cells, B-cell-depleted T cells, or PBMCs.

J gave up 6 bases and V 0 bases, and 4 bases lay outside the gene matches. The CDR3 is made up of 14 amino acids. In germline, CDR1 is SGHTA, CDR2 FQGNSA. Original processing notes: Amplification with reference gene primers provided the estimates of nucleated cell counts. Some clones are missing from TCRdb's copy, which holds only in-frame ones; the method was immunoSEQ multiplex PCR. V, J and clone size reflect that table, while D and trimming were determined from the DNA. The sample carries around 54,000 clones, 80% to 95% recorded once. The chain has TRBV7-2 and TRBJ2-7; TRBD2 matches 8 bases. Input material: peripheral blood. This clonotype was obtained from a human donor in a cohort sampled during active COVID-19. The DNA for the CDR3 is TGTGCCAGCAGCTTAGCTGGACTAGCTATCGAGCAGTACTTC. Protein product: CASSLAGLAIEQYF.